The 17 T cell receptor beta chains given below trace back to one sample, sequenced in a study of vaccination and CD4 T cells after COVID-19. The Oncomine TCR Beta short-read assay generated sequence data from the DNA of cultured CD4+ T cells. TCRdb used MiXCR to reprocess the PCR reads, holding one entry per CDR3 protein. The data contain 20,000 to 25,000 distinct CDR3 sequences, 35% to 40% of them singletons. Their specific antigens are unknown. Treatment indicated: roughly 10-day PBMC culture with coronavirus spike peptide pools or control peptides (ViraFEST assay). Here the sequenced sample was CD4+ T cells from blood, cultured in vitro, taken before SARS-CoV-2 vaccination. These receptors were collected from a human donor who had recovered from COVID-19.

The gene calls are TRBV29-1 and TRBJ1-2, with 7 positions matching TRBD1. This CDR3 contains 11 residues. V lost 6 bases, J lost 7 bases, and 5 bases stayed unmatched. CDR1 is SQVTM, CDR2 ANQGSEA, per germline. CDR3 nucleotides: TGCAGCGTCACCCGGGACAGTGGCTACACCTTC. Protein sequence: CSVTRDSGYTF.

The CDR3 nucleotides are TGTGCCAGTAGTACTCTAGGGACAGAGCTCAATGAGCAGTTCTTC. This translates into CASSTLGTELNEQFF. The V gene is TRBV19, the J gene TRBJ2-1; 7 bases map to TRBD1. CDR1 and CDR2 from the germline V gene are LNHDA and SQIVND (reference sequence). There are 15 residues in the CDR3. V dropped 4 bases and J dropped 6; count of bases not matched to a gene: 9.

This clonotype was seen a few times. The chain joins TRBV6-2 or TRBV6-3 to TRBJ2-7; D not resolved. The CDR3 extends over 13 amino acids. Germline values: CDR1 MNHEY, CDR2 SVGEGT. Trimming left V 7 bases short and J 2 bases short, with 12 bases between. For the CDR3, the DNA is TGTGCCAGCACCCGACGAGACCCCTACGAGCAGTACTTC. Translating it yields CASTRRDPYEQYF.

This clonotype occurred a few times. The genes are TRBV7-2 and TRBJ2-5; TRBD2 agrees at 10 bases. Germline V CDR1 and CDR2: SGHTA, FQGNSA. V gave up 5 bases and J gave up 5 bases; unmatched junction bases: 5. The CDR3 is 14 residues long. In DNA form, the CDR3 reads TGTGCCAGCAGCGATACTAGCGGGGCGGAGACCCAGTACTTC. This encodes CASSDTSGAETQYF.

The chain recombines TRBV10-2 with TRBJ2-5, with 7 nucleotides matching TRBD1. Germline values: CDR1 WSHSY, CDR2 SAAADI. The J segment lost 2 bases and the V segment lost 8 bases, leaving 2 bases of the junction unmatched. The CDR3 covers 12 residues. CDR3 residues: CASRDRQETQYF. Written as DNA, the CDR3 is TGCGCCAGCCGGGACAGACAAGAGACCCAGTACTTC.

The chain combines TRBV6-2 or TRBV6-3 with TRBJ1-5, with TRBD1 matching over 7 bases. The CDR3 loop spans 14 amino acids. V gave up 6 bases and J gave up 10 bases; unmatched junction bases: 12. The V gene's germline CDR1 is MNHEY and CDR2 SVGEGT. The CDR3 bases are TGTGCCAGCAGCAACCTTAGGGGGCAAGGACCCCAGCATTTT. This gives the protein CASSNLRGQGPQHF.

The chain combines TRBV25-1 with TRBJ1-6; D is uncertain. CDR3 length: 13 residues. From germline, CDR1 is MGHDK and CDR2 SYGVNS. Trimming pared 7 bases from V and 5 bases from J, leaving 9 bases between. CDR3 region: CASKDSDNSPLHF. The DNA for the CDR3 is TGTGCCAGCAAAGACTCAGATAATTCACCCCTCCACTTT.

The rearrangement joins TRBV6-2 or TRBV6-3 to TRBJ1-5; TRBD1 agrees at 9 bases. The J segment lost 11 bases and the V segment lost 6 bases, leaving 5 bases of the junction unmatched. Germline-derived CDR1 and CDR2 are MNHEY and SVGEGT. The CDR3 totals 12 residues. The CDR3: CASRKRQGAQHF. In nucleotides, the CDR3 is TGTGCCAGCAGGAAAAGACAGGGGGCCCAGCATTTT.

In this sample, this clonotype turned up a few times. The CDR3 protein is CASTTKGLAGGGETQYF. CDR3 nucleotide sequence: TGTGCCAGCACTACTAAAGGACTAGCGGGAGGCGGAGAGACCCAGTACTTC. This sequence joins TRBV25-1 and TRBJ2-5, with 14 bases matching TRBD2. The CDR3 runs to 17 residues. Per the germline V gene, CDR1 is MGHDK and CDR2 is SYGVNS. The trim removed 7 bases at V and 4 bases at J, leaving 11 bases unmatched.

This clonotype appeared a few times. The V call is TRBV5-4, the J call TRBJ1-1, with D uncertain. From germline, CDR1 is SGHNT and CDR2 YYREEE (reference sequence). Trimming took 0 bases from V and 1 from J, leaving 4 bases between them. This CDR3 has 13 amino acids. The DNA for the CDR3 is TGTGCCAGCAGCTTGGGGTGGAACACTGAAGCTTTCTTT. It specifies CASSLGWNTEAFF.

The CDR3 sequence: CASSDRDRGTSFF. In nucleotides, the CDR3 is TGTGCCAGCAGTGACCGGGACAGGGGGACGTCTTTCTTT. The chain uses TRBV6-1 and TRBJ1-1; TRBD1 matches 11 bases. V gave up 3 bases and J gave up 12 bases; unmatched junction bases: 6. The CDR3 is made up of 13 amino acids. From germline, CDR1 is MNHNS and CDR2 SASEGT.

This chain joins TRBV2 and TRBJ2-3; D unclear. CDR3 length equals 13 residues. Per germline, CDR1 SNHLY and CDR2 FYNNEI. V was shortened by 4 bases and J by 7 bases, with 12 bases between the two germline ends. The CDR3 DNA follows: TGTGCCAGCAGTGGGGGAACCGGCAATACGCAGTATTTT. Translation: CASSGGTGNTQYF.

V gene TRBV10-1 combines with J gene TRBJ2-3; TRBD1 might be the D (5 bases). The germline gives CDR1 WNHNN, CDR2 SYGVQD (reference sequence). The CDR3 spans 15 residues. Trimming removed 3 bases from V and 0 bases from J, with 10 bases in between. This CDR3 is CASSDPRASTDTQYF. CDR3 DNA: TGCGCCAGCAGTGACCCCAGGGCAAGCACAGATACGCAGTATTTT.

The J gene is TRBJ1-1, the V gene TRBV11-2; 9 nucleotides align to TRBD1. V lost 5 bases, J lost 4 bases, and 14 bases stayed unmatched. There are 17 residues in the CDR3. Germline values: CDR1 SGHAT, CDR2 FQNNGV. The CDR3 sequence: CASSRRLHKTGGTEAFF. DNA of the CDR3: TGTGCCAGCAGCCGGAGACTGCACAAGACAGGGGGCACTGAAGCTTTCTTT.

This rearrangement joins TRBV9 to TRBJ2-2; D remains ambiguous. Germline loops: CDR1 SGDLS, CDR2 YYNGEE. The CDR3 runs 14 residues. V was cut by 0 bases and J by 5 bases, with 8 bases left in between. The CDR3 here is CASSVEWGTGELFF. As DNA, the CDR3 is TGTGCCAGCAGCGTAGAGTGGGGTACCGGGGAGCTGTTTTTT. The full variable domain, rest sourced from reference TRBV9 and TRBJ2-2, is DSGVTQTPKHLITATGQRVTLRCSPRSGDLSVYWYQQSLDQGLQFLIQYYNGEERAKGNILERFSAQQFPDLHSELNLSSLELGDSALYFCASSVEWGTGELFFGEGSRLTVL.

J is TRBJ1-5 and V is TRBV12-3 or TRBV12-4, with D perhaps matching TRBD1 (5 bases). The CDR3 is 14 residues long. Trimming pared 6 bases from V and 13 bases from J, leaving 22 bases between. The CDR3 is CASSFGGSSVPQHF. The CDR3 coding sequence is TGTGCCAGCAGCTTTGGGGGTAGCAGTGTGCCTCAGCATTTT.

This clonotype was picked up a small number of times. V and J are TRBV20-1 and TRBJ2-7, with TRBD2 matching 12 bases. Germline trimming cut 7 bases from V and 5 bases from J; bases unmatched to any gene: 15. CDR1 and CDR2 from the germline V gene are DFQATT and SNEGSKA (reference sequence). The CDR3 is 16 residues long. The CDR3 DNA reads as TGCAGTGGATCGGCTAGCGGGGGGGCGACCATGGACGAGCAGTACTTC. Protein sequence: CSGSASGGATMDEQYF.